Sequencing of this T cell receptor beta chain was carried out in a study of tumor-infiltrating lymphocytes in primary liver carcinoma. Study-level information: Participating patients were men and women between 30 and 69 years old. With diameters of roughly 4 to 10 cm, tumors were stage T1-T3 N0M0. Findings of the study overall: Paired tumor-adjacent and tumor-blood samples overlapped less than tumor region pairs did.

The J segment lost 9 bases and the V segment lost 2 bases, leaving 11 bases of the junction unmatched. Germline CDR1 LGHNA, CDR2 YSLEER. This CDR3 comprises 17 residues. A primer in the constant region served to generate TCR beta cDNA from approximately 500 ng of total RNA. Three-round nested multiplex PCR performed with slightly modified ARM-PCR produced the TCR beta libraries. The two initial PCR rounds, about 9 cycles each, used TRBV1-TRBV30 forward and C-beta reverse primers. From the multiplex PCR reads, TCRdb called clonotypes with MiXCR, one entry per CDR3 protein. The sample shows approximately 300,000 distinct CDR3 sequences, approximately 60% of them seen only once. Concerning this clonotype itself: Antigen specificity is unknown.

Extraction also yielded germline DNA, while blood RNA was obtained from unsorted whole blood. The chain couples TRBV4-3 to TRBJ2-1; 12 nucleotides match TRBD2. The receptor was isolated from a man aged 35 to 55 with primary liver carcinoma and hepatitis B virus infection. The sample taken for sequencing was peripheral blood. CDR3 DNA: TGCGCCAGCAGCCAACGCCCCTCTGGGACTAGCGGGCCTGAGCAGTTCTTC. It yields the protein CASSQRPSGTSGPEQFF.